Sequencing of this T cell receptor beta chain was carried out in a study of OX40 agonist ivuxolimab in advanced cancers. Background on the study: Patients received intravenous ivuxolimab every 2 weeks at 0.01 to 10 mg/kg. The dose-escalation cohort had hepatocellular carcinoma, melanoma, renal cell or head and neck cancer.

Only in-frame clones appear in the TCRdb table, and some are missing; sequencing was by immunoSEQ multiplex PCR. The profile shows almost 90,000 clones, around nine tenths of them singletons. V lost 6 bases, J lost 0 bases, and 8 bases lay in between. Germline values: CDR1 MNHEY, CDR2 SVGAGI. CDR3 length: 13 residues. The V gene is TRBV6-5, the J gene TRBJ1-2; D gene ambiguous. Sample: CD4+ or CD8+ T cells sorted from blood, taken in a trial of the OX40 agonist ivuxolimab. The TCR was taken from an adult with an advanced solid tumor such as melanoma, head and neck, liver or kidney cancer. CDR3 region: CASRQNSNYGYTF. CDR3 DNA: TGTGCCAGCAGACAGAATTCTAACTATGGCTACACCTTC.